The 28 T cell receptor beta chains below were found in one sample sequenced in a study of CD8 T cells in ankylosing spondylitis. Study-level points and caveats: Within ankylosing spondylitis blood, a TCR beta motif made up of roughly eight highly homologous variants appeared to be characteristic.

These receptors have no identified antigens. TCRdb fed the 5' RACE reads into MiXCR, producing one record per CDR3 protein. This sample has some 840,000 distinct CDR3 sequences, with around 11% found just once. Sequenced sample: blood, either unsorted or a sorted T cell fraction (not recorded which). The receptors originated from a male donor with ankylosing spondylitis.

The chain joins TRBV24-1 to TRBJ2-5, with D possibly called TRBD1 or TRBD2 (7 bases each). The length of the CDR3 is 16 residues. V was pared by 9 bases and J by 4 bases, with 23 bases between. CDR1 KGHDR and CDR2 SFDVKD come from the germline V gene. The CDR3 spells CATGNWLPGGGETQYF. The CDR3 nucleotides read TGTGCCACCGGTAATTGGCTTCCAGGGGGGGGAGAGACCCAGTACTTC.

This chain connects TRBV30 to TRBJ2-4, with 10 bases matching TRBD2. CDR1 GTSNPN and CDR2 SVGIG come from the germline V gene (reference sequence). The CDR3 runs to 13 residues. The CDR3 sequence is CAGLSGRGNIQYF. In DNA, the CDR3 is TGTGCGGGTCTCAGCGGGAGGGGAAACATTCAGTACTTC.

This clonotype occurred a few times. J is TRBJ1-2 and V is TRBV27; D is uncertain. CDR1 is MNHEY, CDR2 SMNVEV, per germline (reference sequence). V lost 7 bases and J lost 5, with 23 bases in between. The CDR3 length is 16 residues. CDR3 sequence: CASKGAGLGVGYGYTF. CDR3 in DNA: TGTGCCAGCAAAGGCGCCGGCCTCGGGGTAGGGTATGGCTACACCTTC.

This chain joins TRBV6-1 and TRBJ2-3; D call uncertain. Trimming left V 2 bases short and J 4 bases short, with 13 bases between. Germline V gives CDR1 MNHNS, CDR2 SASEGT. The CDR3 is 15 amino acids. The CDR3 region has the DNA TGTGCCAGCAGTGAATTGGTGGGAAGGGCAGATACGCAGTATTTT. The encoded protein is CASSELVGRADTQYF.

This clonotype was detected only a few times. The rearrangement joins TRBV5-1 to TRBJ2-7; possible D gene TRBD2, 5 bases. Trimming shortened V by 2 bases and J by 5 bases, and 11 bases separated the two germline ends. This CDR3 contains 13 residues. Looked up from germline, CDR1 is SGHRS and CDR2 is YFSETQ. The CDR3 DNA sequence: TGCGCCAGCAGCTTCGGGGTTTTTGACGAGCAGTACTTC. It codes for CASSFGVFDEQYF.

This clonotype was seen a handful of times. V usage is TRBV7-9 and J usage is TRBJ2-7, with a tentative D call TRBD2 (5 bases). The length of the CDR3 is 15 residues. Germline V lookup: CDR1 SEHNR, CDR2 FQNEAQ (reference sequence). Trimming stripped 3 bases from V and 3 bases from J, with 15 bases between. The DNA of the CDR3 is TGTGCCAGCAGCTTCCTAGCCGGATACATCTACGAGCAGTACTTC. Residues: CASSFLAGYIYEQYF. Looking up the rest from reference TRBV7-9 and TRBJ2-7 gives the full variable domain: DTGVSQNPRHKITKRGQNVTFRCDPISEHNRLYWYRQTLGQGPEFLTYFQNEAQLEKSRLLSDRFSAERPKGSFSTLEIQRTEQGDSAMYLCASSFLAGYIYEQYFGPGTRLTVT.

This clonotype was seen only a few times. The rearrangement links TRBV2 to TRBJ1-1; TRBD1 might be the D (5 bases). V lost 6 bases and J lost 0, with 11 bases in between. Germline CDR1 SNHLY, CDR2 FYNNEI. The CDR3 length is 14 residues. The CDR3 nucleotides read TGTGCCAGCAGGGAATGGGGGATGAACACTGAAGCTTTCTTT. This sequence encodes CASREWGMNTEAFF.

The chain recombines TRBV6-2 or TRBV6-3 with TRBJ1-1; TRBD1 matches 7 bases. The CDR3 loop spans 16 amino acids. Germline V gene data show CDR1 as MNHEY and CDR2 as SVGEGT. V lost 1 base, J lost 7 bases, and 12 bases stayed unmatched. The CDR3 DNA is TGTGCCAGCAGTTACTTTCGACGGGGGACAGACCGTGAAGCTTTCTTT. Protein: CASSYFRRGTDREAFF.

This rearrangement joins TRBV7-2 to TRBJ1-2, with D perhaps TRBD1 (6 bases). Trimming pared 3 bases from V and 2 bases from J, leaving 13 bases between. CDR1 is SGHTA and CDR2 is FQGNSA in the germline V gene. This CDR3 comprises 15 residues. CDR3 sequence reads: CASSLIRTDNYGYTF. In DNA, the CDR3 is TGTGCCAGCAGCTTGATCAGGACAGACAACTATGGCTACACCTTC.

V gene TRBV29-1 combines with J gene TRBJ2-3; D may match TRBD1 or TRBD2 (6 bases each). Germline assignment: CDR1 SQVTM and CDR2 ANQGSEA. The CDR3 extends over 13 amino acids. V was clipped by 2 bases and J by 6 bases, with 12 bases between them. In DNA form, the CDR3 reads TGCAGCGTTGAAATGGGGGGCGGGGATACGCAGTATTTT. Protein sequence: CSVEMGGGDTQYF.

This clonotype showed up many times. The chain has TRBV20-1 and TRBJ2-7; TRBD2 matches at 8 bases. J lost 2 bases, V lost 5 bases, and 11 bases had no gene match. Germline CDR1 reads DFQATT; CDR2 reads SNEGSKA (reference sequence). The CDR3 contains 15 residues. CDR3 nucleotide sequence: TGCAGTGCTCCGTTCTTAGCGGGACTACCCTACGAGCAGTACTTC. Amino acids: CSAPFLAGLPYEQYF.

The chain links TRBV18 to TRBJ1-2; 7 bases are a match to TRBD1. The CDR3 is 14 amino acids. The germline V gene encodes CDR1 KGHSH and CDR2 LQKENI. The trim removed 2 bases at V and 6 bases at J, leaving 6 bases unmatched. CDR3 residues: CASSPGQALDGYTF. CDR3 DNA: TGTGCCAGCTCACCAGGACAGGCCCTAGATGGCTACACCTTC.

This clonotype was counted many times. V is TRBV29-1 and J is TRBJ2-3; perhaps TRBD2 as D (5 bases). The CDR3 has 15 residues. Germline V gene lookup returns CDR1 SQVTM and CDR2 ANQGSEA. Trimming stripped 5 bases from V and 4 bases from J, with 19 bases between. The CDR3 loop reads CSVFGSATGADTQYF. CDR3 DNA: TGCAGCGTTTTCGGTAGCGCGACCGGGGCAGATACGCAGTATTTT.

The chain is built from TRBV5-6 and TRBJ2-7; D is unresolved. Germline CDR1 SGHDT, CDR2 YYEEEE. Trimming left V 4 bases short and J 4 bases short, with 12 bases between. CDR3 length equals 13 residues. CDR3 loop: CASSRQTFYEQYF. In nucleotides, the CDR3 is TGTGCCAGCAGCAGGCAGACGTTTTACGAGCAGTACTTC.

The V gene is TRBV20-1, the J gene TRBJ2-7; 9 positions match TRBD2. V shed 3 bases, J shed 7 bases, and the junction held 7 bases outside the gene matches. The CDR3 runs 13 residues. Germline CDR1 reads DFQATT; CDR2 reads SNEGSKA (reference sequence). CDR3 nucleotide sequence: TGCAGTGCTAGGATTAGCGGGGGTGTTGAGCAGTACTTC. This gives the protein CSARISGGVEQYF.

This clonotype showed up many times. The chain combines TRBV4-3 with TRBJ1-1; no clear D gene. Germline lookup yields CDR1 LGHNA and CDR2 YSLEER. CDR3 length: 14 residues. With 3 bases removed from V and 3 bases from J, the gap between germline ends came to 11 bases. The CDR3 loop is CASSQSQADTEAFF. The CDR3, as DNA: TGCGCCAGCAGCCAGTCCCAGGCGGACACTGAAGCTTTCTTT.

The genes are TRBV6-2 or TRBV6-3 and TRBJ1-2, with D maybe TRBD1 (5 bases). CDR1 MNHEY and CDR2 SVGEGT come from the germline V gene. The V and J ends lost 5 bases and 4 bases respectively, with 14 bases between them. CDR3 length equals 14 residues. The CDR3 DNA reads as TGTGCCAGCAGTCTTGCAGGGTACAGCTATGGCTACACCTTC. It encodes CASSLAGYSYGYTF.

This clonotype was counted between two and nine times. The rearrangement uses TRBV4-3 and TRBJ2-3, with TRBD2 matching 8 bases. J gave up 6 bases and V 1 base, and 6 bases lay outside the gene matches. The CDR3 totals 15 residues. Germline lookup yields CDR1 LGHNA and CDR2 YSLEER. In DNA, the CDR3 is TGCGCCAGCAGCCAAGGGGGACTAGGAGCGGATACGCAGTATTTT. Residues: CASSQGGLGADTQYF.

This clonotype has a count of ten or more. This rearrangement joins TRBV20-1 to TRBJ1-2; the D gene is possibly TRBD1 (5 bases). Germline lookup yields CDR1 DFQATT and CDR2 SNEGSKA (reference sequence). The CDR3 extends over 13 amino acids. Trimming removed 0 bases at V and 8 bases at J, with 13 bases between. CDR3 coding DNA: TGCAGTGCTAGAGATCCCGGGACTCAAGGCTACACCTTC. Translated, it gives CSARDPGTQGYTF.

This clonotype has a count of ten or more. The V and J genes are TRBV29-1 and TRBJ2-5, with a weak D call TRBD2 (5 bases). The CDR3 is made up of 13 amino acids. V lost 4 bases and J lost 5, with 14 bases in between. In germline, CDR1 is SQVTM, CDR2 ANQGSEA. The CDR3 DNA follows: TGCAGCGTTGGAGGGATTTTGGCGGAGACCCAGTACTTC. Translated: CSVGGILAETQYF.

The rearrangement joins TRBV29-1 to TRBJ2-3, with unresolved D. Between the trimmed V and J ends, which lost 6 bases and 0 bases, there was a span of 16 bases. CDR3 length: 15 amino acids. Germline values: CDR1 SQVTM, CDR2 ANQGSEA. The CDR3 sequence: CSVGRGDPSTDTQYF. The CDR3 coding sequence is TGCAGCGTGGGTAGAGGTGACCCTAGCACAGATACGCAGTATTTT.

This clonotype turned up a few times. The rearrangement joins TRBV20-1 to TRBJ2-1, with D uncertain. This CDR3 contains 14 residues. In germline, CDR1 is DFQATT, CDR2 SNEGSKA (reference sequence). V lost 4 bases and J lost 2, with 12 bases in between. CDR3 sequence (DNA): TGCAGTGCTATTCCAGCAATAGCCTACAATGAGCAGTTCTTC. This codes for CSAIPAIAYNEQFF.

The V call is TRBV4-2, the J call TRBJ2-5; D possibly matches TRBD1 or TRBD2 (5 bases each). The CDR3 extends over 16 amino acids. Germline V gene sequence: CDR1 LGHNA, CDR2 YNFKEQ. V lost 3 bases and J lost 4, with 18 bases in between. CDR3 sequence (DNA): TGTGCCAGCAGCCACGCAGGGACGGACCAAATAGAGACCCAGTACTTC. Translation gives CASSHAGTDQIETQYF.

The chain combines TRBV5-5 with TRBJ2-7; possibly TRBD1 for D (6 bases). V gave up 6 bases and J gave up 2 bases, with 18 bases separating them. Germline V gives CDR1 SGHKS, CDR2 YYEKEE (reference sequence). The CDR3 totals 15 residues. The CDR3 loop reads CASNLRQAVTYEQYF. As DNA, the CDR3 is TGTGCCAGCAACCTAAGACAGGCGGTCACCTACGAGCAGTACTTC.

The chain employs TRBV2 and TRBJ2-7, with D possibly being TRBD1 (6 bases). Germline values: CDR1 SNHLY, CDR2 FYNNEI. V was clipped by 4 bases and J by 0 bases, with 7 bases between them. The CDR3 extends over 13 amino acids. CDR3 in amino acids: CASSGQVSYEQYF. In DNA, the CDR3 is TGTGCCAGCAGTGGACAGGTCTCCTACGAGCAGTACTTC.

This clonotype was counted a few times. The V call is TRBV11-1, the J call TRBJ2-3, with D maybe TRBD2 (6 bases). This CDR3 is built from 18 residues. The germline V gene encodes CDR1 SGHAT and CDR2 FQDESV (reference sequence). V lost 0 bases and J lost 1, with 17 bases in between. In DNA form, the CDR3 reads TGTGCCAGCAGCTTAGCCAAACTGACTAGTTCGGGCACAGATACGCAGTATTTT. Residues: CASSLAKLTSSGTDTQYF.

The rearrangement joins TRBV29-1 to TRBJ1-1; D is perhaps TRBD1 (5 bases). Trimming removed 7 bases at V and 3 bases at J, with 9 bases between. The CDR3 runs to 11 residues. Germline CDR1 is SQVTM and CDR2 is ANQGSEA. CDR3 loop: CSGLTDTEAFF. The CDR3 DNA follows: TGCAGCGGGCTGACAGACACTGAAGCTTTCTTT. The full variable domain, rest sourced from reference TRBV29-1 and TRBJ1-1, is SAVISQKPSRDICQRGTSLTIQCQVDSQVTMMFWYRQQPGQSLTLIATANQGSEATYESGFVIDKFPISRPNLTFSTLTVSNMSPEDSSIYLCSGLTDTEAFFGQGTRLTVV.

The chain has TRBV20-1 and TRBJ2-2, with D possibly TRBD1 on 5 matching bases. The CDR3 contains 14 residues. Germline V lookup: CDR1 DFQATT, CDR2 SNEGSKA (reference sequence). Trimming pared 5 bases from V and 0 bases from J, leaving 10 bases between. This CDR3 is CSAGSRANTGELFF. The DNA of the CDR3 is TGCAGTGCTGGCTCCAGGGCGAACACCGGGGAGCTGTTTTTT.